One T cell receptor beta chain is described in this entry. CDR1 MDHEN and CDR2 SYDVKM come from the germline V gene. The ends were cut back, 5 bases at V and 1 base at J, with 8 bases in the middle. This CDR3 is 13 amino acids long. The sample comes from a study of beta chain features in type 1 diabetes. Expressed TCRB transcripts were sequenced because the entire RNA isolate underwent reverse transcription. An average of about 3.4 million reads was obtained for naive, central memory and regulatory T cell samples. Clones were sequenced by immunoSEQ multiplex PCR, and TCRdb holds only the in-frame ones, with some missing. The table has over 500,000 clones, about a sixth seen once.

This clonotype was obtained from a man aged 18 to 35 in good health. The chain joins TRBV28 to TRBJ1-1; D ambiguous. The specimen was naive CD4+ T cells from blood. DNA for the CDR3: TGTGCCAGCAGTCGAGGGCAGAACACTGAAGCTTTCTTT. This codes for CASSRGQNTEAFF.